The 8 T cell receptor beta chains presented below share a single source sample, sequenced in a study of vaccination effects on CD4 cells after COVID-19. Sequencing was preceded by expansion of antigen-specific CD4+ T cells with viral peptide pools in the ViraFEST assay. Culturing for roughly 10 days preceded CD4+ T cell isolation. The vaccine recipients had no prior SARS-CoV-2 infection, with negative nucleocapsid antibodies. Their specific antigens are unknown. The assay was immunoSEQ multiplex PCR, and TCRdb's table has in-frame clones only and misses some. This sample carries 24,000 or so clones, 73% of them seen once, and the ten largest clones take about 5%. The sample consisted of CD4+ T cells from PBMCs cultured with SARS-CoV-2 spike peptides, taken before COVID-19 vaccination. The source is a human donor who received a COVID-19 vaccine.

The CDR3 loop reads CASSDAAGYGGPANVLTF. CDR3 nucleotides: TGTGCCAGCAGTGACGCCGCCGGTTACGGGGGCCCAGCCAACGTCCTGACTTTC. The chain is built from TRBV6-4 and TRBJ2-6, with D perhaps being TRBD1 or TRBD2 (6 bases each). Germline values: CDR1 MRHNA, CDR2 SNTAGT. Trimming shortened V by 2 bases and J by 7 bases, and 21 bases separated the two germline ends. The CDR3 has 18 residues.

This chain joins TRBV7-2 and TRBJ2-1; no reliable D call. CDR3 length: 13 residues. Germline V gene sequence: CDR1 SGHTA, CDR2 FQGNSA. Trimming shortened V by 3 bases and J by 15 bases, and 18 bases separated the two germline ends. The CDR3: CASSFDRQGTVFF. The CDR3 DNA is TGTGCCAGCAGCTTCGATCGGCAAGGAACTGTGTTCTTC. Drawing the rest from reference TRBV7-2 and TRBJ2-1, the complete variable domain is GAGVSQSPSNKVTEKGKDVELRCDPISGHTALYWYRQSLGQGLEFLIYFQGNSAPDKSGLPSDRFSAERTGGSVSTLTIQRTQQEDSAVYLCASSFDRQGTVFFGPGTRLTVL.

The chain combines TRBV27 with TRBJ2-1; D may correspond to TRBD1 or TRBD2 (6 bases each). From germline, CDR1 is MNHEY and CDR2 SMNVEV (reference sequence). This CDR3 spans 15 amino acids. V shed 2 bases and J shed 4 bases, with 12 bases lying between them. The CDR3 coding sequence is TGTGCCAGCAGTTTAACGGGGGCTCGTTACAATGAGCAGTTCTTC. Translated, it gives CASSLTGARYNEQFF.

CDR3 amino acids: CASSLERQAQETQYF. CDR3 coding DNA: TGTGCCAGCAGCTTGGAAAGACAGGCGCAAGAGACCCAGTACTTC. The chain employs TRBV5-5 and TRBJ2-5; tentative D call: TRBD1 (6 bases). V was shortened by 0 bases and J by 2 bases, with 11 bases between the two germline ends. CDR3 length: 15 amino acids. The germline V gene encodes CDR1 SGHKS and CDR2 YYEKEE (reference sequence).

The chain uses TRBV4-1 and TRBJ1-4, with D maybe TRBD1 (5 bases). Germline CDR1 is MGHRA and CDR2 is YSYEKL. The CDR3 runs to 18 residues. Deletions cut 4 bases from V and 4 bases from J, with 22 bases between. The DNA of the CDR3 is TGCGCCAGCAGCCCACGTCCGGGACTCATCCAAGGTAATGAAAAACTGTTTTTT. It is translated as CASSPRPGLIQGNEKLFF.

The chain is built from TRBV6-6 and TRBJ1-1, with D hard to call. V lost 2 bases and J lost 6, with 13 bases in between. Looked up from germline, CDR1 is MNHNY and CDR2 is SVGAGI (reference sequence). This CDR3 comprises 14 residues. The CDR3 coding sequence is TGTGCCAGCAGTTACGTCCAGGCAGACGCTGAAGCTTTCTTT. Amino acid sequence: CASSYVQADAEAFF.

J is TRBJ2-1 and V is TRBV13, with D perhaps TRBD2 (6 bases). The length of the CDR3 is 15 residues. Germline assignment: CDR1 PRHDT and CDR2 FYEKMQ (reference sequence). Trimming shortened V by 5 bases and J by 5 bases, and 16 bases separated the two germline ends. CDR3 residues: CASSLSRGFDNEQFF. CDR3 DNA sequence: TGTGCCAGCAGCCTTTCCCGGGGGTTCGACAATGAGCAGTTCTTC.

J is TRBJ1-3 and V is TRBV6-5; a possible D gene is TRBD1 (5 bases). This CDR3 contains 13 residues. CDR1 is MNHEY and CDR2 is SVGAGI in the germline V gene. Trimming took 6 bases from V and 8 from J, leaving 14 bases between them. CDR3 nucleotide sequence: TGTGCCAGCAGCCCCCTCAGGGTTGACACCATATATTTT. Protein product: CASSPLRVDTIYF.